This TCR beta chain comes out of a study of blood T cells in healthy people across ages. Whole-study results and caveats: When set beside aged donors, long-lived donors presented more naive CD4+ cells and higher diversity.

V lost 4 bases, J lost 3 bases, and 13 bases lay in between. Germline V gene lookup returns CDR1 MNHEY and CDR2 SMNVEV (reference sequence). This CDR3 has 15 residues. Primers used in a second PCR of about 6 to 11 cycles were a sample-barcoded 5' primer and a J-beta primer mix. TCRdb reanalysed the 5' RACE reads using MiXCR and keeps one entry per CDR3 protein. The sample yields about 1.4 million distinct CDR3 sequences, roughly 60% seen once. A note on this clonotype: As yet, its antigen is unknown.

The sample was blood. The source is a man between 18 and 29 years old in good health. The chain links TRBV27 to TRBJ2-1; a weak D match, TRBD2 (7 bases). Here the CDR3 reads CASSWGGQVYNEQFF. CDR3 nucleotide sequence: TGTGCCAGCAGTTGGGGGGGCCAAGTCTACAATGAGCAGTTCTTC.